This T cell receptor (beta chain) stems from a study of T cell repertoires in cytomegalovirus infection. Across the study: Public TCR beta signatures indicated both CMV infection and matching HLA type. Findings and limits, study-wide: HLA-C-restricted CMV clonotypes gave the most frequent clonotype in two of eight donors. CMV carriers with the relevant HLA were identified by cumulative public TCR beta family frequency.

From germline, CDR1 is MNHEY and CDR2 SMNVEV (reference sequence). There are 12 residues in the CDR3. Trimming removed 7 bases at V and 2 bases at J, with 9 bases between. This clonotype was counted a few times. What it binds is not known. MiXCR, run by TCRdb on the reads, gives a single entry per CDR3 protein. Altogether 100,000 or so distinct CDR3 sequences are present, around 22% being singletons, with the ten largest covering about 39%. This sequence joins TRBV27 and TRBJ2-7; D is ambiguous. Material: CD8+ T cells from PBMCs. The sequence derives from a human donor in good health (CMV status not recorded). Some clones in this sample may be carry-over from other donors' samples. Here the CDR3 reads CASMASPYEQYF. The CDR3 nucleotides are TGTGCCAGCATGGCCTCCCCCTACGAGCAGTACTTC.